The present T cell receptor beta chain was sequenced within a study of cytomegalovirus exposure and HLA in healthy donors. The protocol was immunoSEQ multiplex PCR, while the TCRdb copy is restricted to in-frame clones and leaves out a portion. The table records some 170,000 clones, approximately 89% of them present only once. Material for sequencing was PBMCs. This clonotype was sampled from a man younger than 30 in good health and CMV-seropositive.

CDR3 loop: CASSLAGPYGYTF. CDR3 nucleotides: TGTGCCAGCAGTTTAGCAGGGCCGTATGGCTACACCTTC. The chain recombines TRBV28 with TRBJ1-2; a possible D gene is TRBD1 (5 bases). V was cut by 2 bases and J by 5 bases, with 9 bases left in between. The CDR3 is 13 residues long. Germline lookup yields CDR1 MDHEN and CDR2 SYDVKM.